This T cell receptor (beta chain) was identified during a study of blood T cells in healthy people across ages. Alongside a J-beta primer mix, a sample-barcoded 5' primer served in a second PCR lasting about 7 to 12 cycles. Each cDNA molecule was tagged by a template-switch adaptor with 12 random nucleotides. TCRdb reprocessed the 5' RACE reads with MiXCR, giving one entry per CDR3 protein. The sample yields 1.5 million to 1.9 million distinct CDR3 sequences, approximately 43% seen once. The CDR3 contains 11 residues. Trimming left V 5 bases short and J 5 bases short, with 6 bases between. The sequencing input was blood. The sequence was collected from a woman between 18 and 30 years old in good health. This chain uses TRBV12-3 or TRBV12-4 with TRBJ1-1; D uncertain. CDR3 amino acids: CASSLHTEAFF. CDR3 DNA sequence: TGTGCCAGCAGTCTCCATACTGAAGCTTTCTTT.